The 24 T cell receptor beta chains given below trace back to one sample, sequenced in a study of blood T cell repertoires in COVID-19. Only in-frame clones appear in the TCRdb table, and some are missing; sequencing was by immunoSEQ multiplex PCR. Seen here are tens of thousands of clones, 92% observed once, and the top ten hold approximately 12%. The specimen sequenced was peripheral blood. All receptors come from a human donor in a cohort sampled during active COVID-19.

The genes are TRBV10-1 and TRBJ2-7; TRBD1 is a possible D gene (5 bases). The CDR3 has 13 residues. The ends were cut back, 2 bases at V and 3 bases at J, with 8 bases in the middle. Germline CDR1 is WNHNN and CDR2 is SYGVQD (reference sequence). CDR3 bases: TGCGCCAGCAGTGAGGGCAGGGTCTACGAGCAGTACTTC. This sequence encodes CASSEGRVYEQYF.

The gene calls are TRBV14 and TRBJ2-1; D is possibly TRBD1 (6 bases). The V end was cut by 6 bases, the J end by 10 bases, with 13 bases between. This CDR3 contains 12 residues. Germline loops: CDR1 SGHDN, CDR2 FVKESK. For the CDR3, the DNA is TGTGCCAGCAGGGACAGCGTCGGGGAGCAGTTCTTC. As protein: CASRDSVGEQFF. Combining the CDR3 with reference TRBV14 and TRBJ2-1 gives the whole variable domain EAGVTQFPSHSVIEKGQTVTLRCDPISGHDNLYWYRRVMGKEIKFLLHFVKESKQDESGMPNNRFLAERTGGTYSTLKVQPAELEDSGVYFCASRDSVGEQFFGPGTRLTVL.

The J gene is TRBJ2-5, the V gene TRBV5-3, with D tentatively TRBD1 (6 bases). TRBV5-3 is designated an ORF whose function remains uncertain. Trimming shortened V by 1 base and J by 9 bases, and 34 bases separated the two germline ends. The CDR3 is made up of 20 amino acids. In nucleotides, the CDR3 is TGTGCCAGAAGCTTGCCGCGACAGGAGTCCCCTTATACCCCCAATACCTCCCAGTACTTC. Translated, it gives CARSLPRQESPYTPNTSQYF.

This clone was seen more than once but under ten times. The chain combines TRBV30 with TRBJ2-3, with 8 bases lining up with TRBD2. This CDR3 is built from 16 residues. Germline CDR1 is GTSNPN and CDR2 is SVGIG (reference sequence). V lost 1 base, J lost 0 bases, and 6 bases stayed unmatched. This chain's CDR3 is CAWSGLAGSSTDTQYF. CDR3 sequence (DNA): TGTGCCTGGAGTGGCCTAGCGGGCTCTAGCACAGATACGCAGTATTTT. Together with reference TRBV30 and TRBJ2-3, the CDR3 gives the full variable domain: SQTIHQWPATLVQPVGSPLSLECTVEGTSNPNLYWYRQAAGRGLQLLFYSVGIGQISSEVPQNLSASRPQDRQFILSSKKLLLSDSGFYLCAWSGLAGSSTDTQYFGPGTRLTVL.

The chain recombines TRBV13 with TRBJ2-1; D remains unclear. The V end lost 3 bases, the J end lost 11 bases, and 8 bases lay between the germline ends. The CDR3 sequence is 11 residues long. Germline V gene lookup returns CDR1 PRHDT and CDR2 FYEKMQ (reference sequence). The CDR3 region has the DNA TGTGCCAGCAGCTTGTCTAACCAGCAGTTCTTC. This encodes CASSLSNQQFF.

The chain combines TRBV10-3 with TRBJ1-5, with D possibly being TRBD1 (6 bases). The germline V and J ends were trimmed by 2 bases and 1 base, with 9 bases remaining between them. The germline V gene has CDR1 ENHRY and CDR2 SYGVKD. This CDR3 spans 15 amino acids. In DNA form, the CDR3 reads TGTGCCATCAGTGAGGGGGGGGCCAGCAATCAGCCCCAGCATTTT. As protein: CAISEGGASNQPQHF.

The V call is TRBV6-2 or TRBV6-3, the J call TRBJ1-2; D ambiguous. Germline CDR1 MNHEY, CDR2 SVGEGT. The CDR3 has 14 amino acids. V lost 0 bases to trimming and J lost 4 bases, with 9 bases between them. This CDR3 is CASSYSPDSYGYTF. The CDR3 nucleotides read TGTGCCAGCAGTTACTCTCCCGACTCCTATGGCTACACCTTC.

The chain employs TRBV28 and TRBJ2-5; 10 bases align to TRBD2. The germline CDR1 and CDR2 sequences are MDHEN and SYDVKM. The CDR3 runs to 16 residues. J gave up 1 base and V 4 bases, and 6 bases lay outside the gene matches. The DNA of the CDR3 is TGTGCCAGCAGTTCTCCTAGCGGGAGCGGCCAAGAGACCCAGTACTTC. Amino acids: CASSSPSGSGQETQYF.

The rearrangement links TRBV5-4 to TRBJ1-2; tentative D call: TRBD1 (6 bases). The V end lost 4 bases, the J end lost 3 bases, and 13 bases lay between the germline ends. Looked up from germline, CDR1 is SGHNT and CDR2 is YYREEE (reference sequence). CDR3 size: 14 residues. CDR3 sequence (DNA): TGTGCCAGCAGCCGGGACAAAAACGACTATGGCTACACCTTC. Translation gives CASSRDKNDYGYTF.

This chain's CDR3 is CASPSGVAGKNIQYF. The CDR3 DNA reads as TGTGCCTCCCCCTCGGGGGTAGCGGGCAAAAACATTCAGTACTTC. The V gene is TRBV24-1, the J gene TRBJ2-4, with 7 bases matching TRBD2. Germline CDR1 reads KGHDR; CDR2 reads SFDVKD. With 12 bases clipped from V and 3 bases from J, the junction kept 13 bases outside the gene matches. The CDR3 consists of 15 residues.

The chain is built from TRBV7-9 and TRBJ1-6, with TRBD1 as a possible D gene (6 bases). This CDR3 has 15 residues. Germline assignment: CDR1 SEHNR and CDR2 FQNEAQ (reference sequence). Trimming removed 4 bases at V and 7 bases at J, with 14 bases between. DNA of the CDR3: TGTGCCAGCAGCTGGGGTCAGGGGCCAAATTCACCCCTCCACTTT. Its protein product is CASSWGQGPNSPLHF.

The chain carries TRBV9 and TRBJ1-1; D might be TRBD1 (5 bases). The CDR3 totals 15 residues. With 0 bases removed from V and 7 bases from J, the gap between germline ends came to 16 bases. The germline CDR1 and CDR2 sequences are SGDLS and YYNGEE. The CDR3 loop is CASSVGRVGGGEAFF. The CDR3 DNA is TGTGCCAGCAGCGTAGGAAGAGTGGGGGGTGGTGAAGCTTTCTTT.

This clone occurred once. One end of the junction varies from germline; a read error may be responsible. This chain's CDR3 is CASSQTSGRPANNEQFF. The CDR3, as DNA: TGTGCTAGCAGCCAAACTAGCGGGAGGCCCGCGAACAATGAGCAGTTCTTC. V usage is TRBV7-7 and J usage is TRBJ2-1; 12 bases align to TRBD2. Germline V lookup: CDR1 SSHAT, CDR2 FNYEAQ (reference sequence). There are 17 residues in the CDR3. The full variable domain, rest sourced from reference TRBV7-7 and TRBJ2-1, is GAGVSQSPRYKVTKRGQDVTLRCDPISSHATLYWYQQALGQGPEFLTYFNYEAQPDKSGLPSDRFSAERPEGSISTLTIQRTEQRDSAMYRCASSQTSGRPANNEQFFGPGTRLTVL.

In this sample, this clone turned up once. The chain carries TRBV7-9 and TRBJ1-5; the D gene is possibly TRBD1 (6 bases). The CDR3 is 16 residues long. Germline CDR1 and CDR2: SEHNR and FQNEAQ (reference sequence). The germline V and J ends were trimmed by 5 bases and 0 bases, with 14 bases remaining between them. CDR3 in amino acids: CASSPGQTYSNQPQHF. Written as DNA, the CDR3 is TGTGCCAGCAGCCCCGGACAGACATATAGCAATCAGCCCCAGCATTTT.

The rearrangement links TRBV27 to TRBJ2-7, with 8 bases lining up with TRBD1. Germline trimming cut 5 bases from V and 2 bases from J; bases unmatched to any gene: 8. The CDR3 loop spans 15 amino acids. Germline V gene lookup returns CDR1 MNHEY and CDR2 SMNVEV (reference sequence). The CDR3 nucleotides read TGTGCCAGCAGTACCTCCGGGACAGGACCCTACGAGCAGTACTTC. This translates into CASSTSGTGPYEQYF.

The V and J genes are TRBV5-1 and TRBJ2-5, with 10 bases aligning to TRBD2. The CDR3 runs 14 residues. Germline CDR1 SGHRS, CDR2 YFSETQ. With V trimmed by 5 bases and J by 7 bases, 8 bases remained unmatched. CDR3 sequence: CASSGLAGEGTQYF. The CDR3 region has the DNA TGCGCCAGCAGTGGCCTAGCGGGGGAGGGGACCCAGTACTTC.

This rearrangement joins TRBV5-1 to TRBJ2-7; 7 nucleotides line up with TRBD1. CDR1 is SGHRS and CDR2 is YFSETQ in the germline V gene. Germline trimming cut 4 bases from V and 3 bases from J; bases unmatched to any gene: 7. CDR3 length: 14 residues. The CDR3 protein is CASSRDSTFYEQYF. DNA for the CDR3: TGCGCCAGCAGCCGGGACAGCACCTTCTACGAGCAGTACTTC.

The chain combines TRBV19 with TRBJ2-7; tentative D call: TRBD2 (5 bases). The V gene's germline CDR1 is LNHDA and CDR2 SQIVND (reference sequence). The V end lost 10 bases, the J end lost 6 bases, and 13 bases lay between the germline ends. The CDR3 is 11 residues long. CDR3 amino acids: CATGVGVEQYF. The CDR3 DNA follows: TGTGCCACCGGGGTGGGCGTCGAGCAGTACTTC.

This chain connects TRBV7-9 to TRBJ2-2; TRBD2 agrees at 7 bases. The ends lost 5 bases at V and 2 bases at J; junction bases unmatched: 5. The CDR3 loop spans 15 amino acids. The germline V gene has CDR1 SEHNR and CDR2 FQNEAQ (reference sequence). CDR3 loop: CASSPSGGNTGELFF. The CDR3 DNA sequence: TGTGCCAGCAGCCCCTCGGGGGGTAACACCGGGGAGCTGTTTTTT. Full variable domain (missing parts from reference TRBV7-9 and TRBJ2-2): DTGVSQNPRHKITKRGQNVTFRCDPISEHNRLYWYRQTLGQGPEFLTYFQNEAQLEKSRLLSDRFSAERPKGSFSTLEIQRTEQGDSAMYLCASSPSGGNTGELFFGEGSRLTVL.

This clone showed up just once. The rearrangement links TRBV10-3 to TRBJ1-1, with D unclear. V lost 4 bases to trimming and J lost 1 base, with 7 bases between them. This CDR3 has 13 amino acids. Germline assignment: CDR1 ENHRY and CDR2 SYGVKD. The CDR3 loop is CAISGAGNTEAFF. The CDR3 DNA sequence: TGTGCCATCAGTGGTGCGGGGAACACTGAAGCTTTCTTT.

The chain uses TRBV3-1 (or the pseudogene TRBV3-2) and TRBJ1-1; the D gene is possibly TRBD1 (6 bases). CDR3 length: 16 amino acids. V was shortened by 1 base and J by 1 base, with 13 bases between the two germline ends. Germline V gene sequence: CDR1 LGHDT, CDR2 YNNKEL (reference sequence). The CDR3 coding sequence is TGTGCCAGCAGCCAAGGTCTCAGGGGCGAGAACACTGAAGCTTTCTTT. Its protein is CASSQGLRGENTEAFF.

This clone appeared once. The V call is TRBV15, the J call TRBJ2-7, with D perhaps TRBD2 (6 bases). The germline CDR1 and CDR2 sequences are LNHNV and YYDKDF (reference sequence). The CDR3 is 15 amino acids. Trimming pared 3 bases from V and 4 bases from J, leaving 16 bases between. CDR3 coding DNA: TGTGCCACCAGCAGGGGGACGGGGGACGGATACGAGCAGTACTTC. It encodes CATSRGTGDGYEQYF.

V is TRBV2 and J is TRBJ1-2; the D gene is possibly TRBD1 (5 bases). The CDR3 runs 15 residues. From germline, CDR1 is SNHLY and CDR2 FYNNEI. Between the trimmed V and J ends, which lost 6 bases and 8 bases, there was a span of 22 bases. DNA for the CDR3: TGTGCCAGCAGCCTGGGGGGGACGGCTATGGGCGGCTACACCTTC. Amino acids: CASSLGGTAMGGYTF.

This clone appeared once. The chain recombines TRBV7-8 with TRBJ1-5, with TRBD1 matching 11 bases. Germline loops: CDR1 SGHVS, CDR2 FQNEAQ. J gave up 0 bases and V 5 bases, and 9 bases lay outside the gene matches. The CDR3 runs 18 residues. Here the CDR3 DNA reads TGTGCCAGCAGCACACTCCGGGACAGGGGGGATAGCAATCAGCCCCAGCATTTT. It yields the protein CASSTLRDRGDSNQPQHF.